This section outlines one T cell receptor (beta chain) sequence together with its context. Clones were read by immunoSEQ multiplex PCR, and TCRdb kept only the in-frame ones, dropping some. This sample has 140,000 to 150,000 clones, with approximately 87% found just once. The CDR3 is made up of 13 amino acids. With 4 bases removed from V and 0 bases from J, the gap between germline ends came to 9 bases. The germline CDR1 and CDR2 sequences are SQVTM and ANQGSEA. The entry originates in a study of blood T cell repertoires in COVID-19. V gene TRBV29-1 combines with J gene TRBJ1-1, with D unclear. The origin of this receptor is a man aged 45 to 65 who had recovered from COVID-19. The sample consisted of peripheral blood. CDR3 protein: CSVAKEMNTEAFF. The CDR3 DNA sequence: TGCAGCGTTGCGAAAGAGATGAACACTGAAGCTTTCTTT.